These T cell receptor beta chains were read from a single sample in a study of CD8 T cells in Susac syndrome. TCRdb recomputed calls from the immunoSEQ multiplex PCR reads with MiXCR, one row per CDR3 protein. The table includes roughly 150,000 distinct CDR3 sequences, roughly 94% detected once. Sequencing was performed on CD8+ T cells from PBMCs. The receptors derive from a human donor with multiple sclerosis. The CDR3 runs from the conserved cysteine through the conserved F or W. A D gene is named only where the DNA matches it firmly. The size field is filled for only some rows; it gives once, few, many or a size class.

clone size: once; J gene: TRBJ1-2; D gene: .; V gene: TRBV20-1; CDR3 DNA: TGCAGTACCCGGAGGGAGGACTATGGCTACACCTTC; CDR3 protein: CSTRREDYGYTF
clone size: .; J gene: TRBJ2-5; D gene: .; V gene: TRBV7-9; CDR3 DNA: TGTGCCAGCAGCTTGGGACGTAAACCTCAAGAGACCCAGTACTTC; CDR3 protein: CASSLGRKPQETQYF
clone size: .; J gene: TRBJ2-1; D gene: .; V gene: TRBV6-5; CDR3 DNA: TGTGCCAGCAGTTACTCGCTTTTGGGTGAGCAGTTCTTC; CDR3 protein: CASSYSLLGEQFF
clone size: .; J gene: TRBJ2-1; D gene: .; V gene: TRBV2; CDR3 DNA: TGTGCCGGACGGTCGAGAAATGAGCAGTTCTTC; CDR3 protein: CAGRSRNEQFF
clone size: .; J gene: TRBJ1-2; D gene: .; V gene: TRBV9; CDR3 DNA: TGTGCCAGCAGGCGGGGGAATTATGGCTACACCTTC; CDR3 protein: CASRRGNYGYTF
clone size: once; J gene: TRBJ2-1; D gene: .; V gene: TRBV2; CDR3 DNA: TGTGCCAGCAGAGACGTCGCCAGGGCCCAGTTCTTC; CDR3 protein: CASRDVARAQFF
clone size: .; J gene: TRBJ2-7; D gene: .; V gene: TRBV4-2; CDR3 DNA: TGTGCCAGCAGCCGAAGTAAAGGGATCGAGCAGTACTTC; CDR3 protein: CASSRSKGIEQYF
clone size: .; J gene: TRBJ1-5; D gene: .; V gene: TRBV15; CDR3 DNA: TGTGCCACCAGCAGAGCAAGTACCTCGAGCGATCAGCCCCAGCATTTT; CDR3 protein: CATSRASTSSDQPQHF
clone size: once; J gene: TRBJ1-5; D gene: TRBD1; V gene: TRBV27; CDR3 DNA: TGTGCCAGCAGTCAAGGGACAGGGACAGGACAGCCCCAGCATTTT; CDR3 protein: CASSQGTGTGQPQHF
clone size: .; J gene: TRBJ1-5; D gene: .; V gene: TRBV24-1; CDR3 DNA: TGTGCCACCCGAGGGTGGGATAGCAATCAGCCCCAGCATTTT; CDR3 protein: CATRGWDSNQPQHF
clone size: .; J gene: TRBJ2-3; D gene: .; V gene: TRBV13; CDR3 DNA: TGTGCCAGCAGCCCCCCCAGAGCCGGAGATACGCAGTATTTT; CDR3 protein: CASSPPRAGDTQYF
clone size: once; J gene: TRBJ2-3; D gene: TRBD1; V gene: TRBV10-3; CDR3 DNA: TGTGCCATCAGTAGGACAGGGGGCAGCACAGATACGCAGTATTTT; CDR3 protein: CAISRTGGSTDTQYF
clone size: .; J gene: TRBJ2-7; D gene: .; V gene: TRBV20-1; CDR3 DNA: TGCAGTGCTAGAGATGCCGGGGAGAGCTCCTACGAGCAGTACTTC; CDR3 protein: CSARDAGESSYEQYF
clone size: .; J gene: TRBJ1-2; D gene: TRBD1; V gene: TRBV7-9; CDR3 DNA: TGTGCCAGCAGCTACTATGGGACAGTGGACGACTATGGCTACACCTTC; CDR3 protein: CASSYYGTVDDYGYTF
clone size: .; J gene: TRBJ2-3; D gene: .; V gene: TRBV9; CDR3 DNA: TGTGCCAGCAGCACTCGAACAGGGATAGACGCGAACACAGATACGCAGTATTTT; CDR3 protein: CASSTRTGIDANTDTQYF
clone size: .; J gene: TRBJ2-7; D gene: TRBD2; V gene: TRBV29-1; CDR3 DNA: TGCAGCGTTGAAGAGCAACTAGCGGGGAGTCCCTACGAGCAGTACTTC; CDR3 protein: CSVEEQLAGSPYEQYF
clone size: .; J gene: TRBJ2-7; D gene: .; V gene: TRBV9; CDR3 DNA: TGTGCCAGCAGCGTAGATGGGCAGGGCTACGAGCAGTACTTC; CDR3 protein: CASSVDGQGYEQYF
clone size: .; J gene: TRBJ2-1; D gene: TRBD1; V gene: TRBV27; CDR3 DNA: TGTGCCAGCAGTGTTAGGGGGCCTAACTACAATGAGCAGTTCTTC; CDR3 protein: CASSVRGPNYNEQFF
clone size: .; J gene: TRBJ2-5; D gene: TRBD2; V gene: TRBV7-3; CDR3 DNA: TGTGCCAGCAGCCCCGGTCTAGCGGGGGAGACCCAGTACTTC; CDR3 protein: CASSPGLAGETQYF
clone size: .; J gene: TRBJ2-3; D gene: .; V gene: TRBV9; CDR3 DNA: TGTGCCAGCAGCGTAATTCCGGGGATCACAGATACGCAGTATTTT; CDR3 protein: CASSVIPGITDTQYF
clone size: .; J gene: TRBJ2-3; D gene: TRBD1; V gene: TRBV4-1; CDR3 DNA: TGCGCCAGCAGCCCCCAGGACAGGGCCACAGATACGCAGTATTTT; CDR3 protein: CASSPQDRATDTQYF
clone size: .; J gene: TRBJ2-4; D gene: .; V gene: TRBV9; CDR3 DNA: TGTGCCAGCAGCGTAGGCGGGGTTGCCAAAAACATTCAGTACTTC; CDR3 protein: CASSVGGVAKNIQYF
clone size: .; J gene: TRBJ2-2; D gene: .; V gene: TRBV27; CDR3 DNA: TGTGCCAGCAGTCTTTTAACCGGGGAGCTGTTTTTT; CDR3 protein: CASSLLTGELFF
clone size: .; J gene: TRBJ2-2; D gene: .; V gene: TRBV4-2; CDR3 DNA: TGTGCCAGCAGCCAAGAGGGACAAAACACCGGGGAGCTGTTTTTT; CDR3 protein: CASSQEGQNTGELFF
clone size: .; J gene: TRBJ2-5; D gene: .; V gene: TRBV20-1; CDR3 DNA: TGCAGTGCTAGTGCGAGAAACCAAGAGACCCAGTACTTC; CDR3 protein: CSASARNQETQYF
clone size: .; J gene: TRBJ1-2; D gene: .; V gene: TRBV29-1; CDR3 DNA: TGCAGCGTTGAAGATCGGCCACCCCTCTATGGCTACACCTTC; CDR3 protein: CSVEDRPPLYGYTF
clone size: .; J gene: TRBJ2-3; D gene: TRBD1; V gene: TRBV27; CDR3 DNA: TGTGCCAGCAGCAGGGGGTCGGCAGATACGCAGTATTTT; CDR3 protein: CASSRGSADTQYF
clone size: .; J gene: TRBJ1-4; D gene: .; V gene: TRBV12-3/TRBV12-4; CDR3 DNA: TGTGCCAGCAGTGAGTTAGGTCAAAAACTGTTTTTT; CDR3 protein: CASSELGQKLFF
clone size: .; J gene: TRBJ2-3; D gene: TRBD1; V gene: TRBV7-8; CDR3 DNA: TGTGCCAGCAGCTTCCTGGACAGGGCGGGAGATACGCAGTATTTT; CDR3 protein: CASSFLDRAGDTQYF
clone size: .; J gene: TRBJ2-3; D gene: .; V gene: TRBV2; CDR3 DNA: TGTGCCACTGTACGAAACACAGATACGCAGTATTTT; CDR3 protein: CATVRNTDTQYF
clone size: .; J gene: TRBJ2-3; D gene: TRBD2; V gene: TRBV13; CDR3 DNA: TGTGCCAGCAGCGCCCGGGACTACAGCGGCGATACGCAGTATTTT; CDR3 protein: CASSARDYSGDTQYF